Listed here are 7 T cell receptor beta chains from one sample, sequenced in a study of T cells in tumors after PD-1 blockade. Data came from immunoSEQ multiplex PCR; TCRdb stores just in-frame clones and leaves some out. This table holds roughly 48,000 clones, about 84% found once. The specimen was PBMCs, collected before anti-PD-1 treatment. Receptor source: a human donor with basal cell carcinoma.

The chain uses TRBV3-1 (or the pseudogene TRBV3-2) and TRBJ1-1, with unresolved D. V was trimmed by 2 bases and J by 3 bases, leaving 4 bases between them. This CDR3 contains 12 residues. The V gene's germline CDR1 is LGHDT and CDR2 YNNKEL (reference sequence). The CDR3, as DNA: TGTGCCAGCAGCCAATTCGACACTGAAGCTTTCTTT. The encoded protein is CASSQFDTEAFF.

The rearrangement links TRBV7-2 to TRBJ2-3; tentative D call: TRBD2 (5 bases). The CDR3 is 15 residues long. The V gene lost 1 base and the J gene lost 9 bases, with 17 bases spanning the gap. Germline loops: CDR1 SGHTA, CDR2 FQGNSA. The CDR3 protein is CASSLDSGLGKTQYF. For the CDR3, the DNA is TGTGCCAGCAGCTTAGACAGCGGCCTGGGAAAAACGCAGTATTTT.

This clone was observed a handful of times. The V and J genes are TRBV6-6 and TRBJ1-1; 11 bases are a match to TRBD1. This CDR3 is built from 16 residues. The ends lost 5 bases at V and 5 bases at J; junction bases unmatched: 10. Germline-derived CDR1 and CDR2 are MNHNY and SVGAGI (reference sequence). The CDR3 bases are TGTGCCAGCAGTCACGGGACAGGGGGTTTGGGTACTGAAGCTTTCTTT. It specifies CASSHGTGGLGTEAFF.

This clone was seen a handful of times. The chain couples TRBV27 to TRBJ1-5; perhaps TRBD1 as D (5 bases). The germline gives CDR1 MNHEY, CDR2 SMNVEV (reference sequence). V was cut by 5 bases and J by 0 bases, with 14 bases left in between. This CDR3 comprises 16 residues. The CDR3 here is CASSPSSRVSNQPQHF. In nucleotides, the CDR3 is TGTGCCAGCAGTCCCTCCTCCAGGGTTAGCAATCAGCCCCAGCATTTT.

The chain joins TRBV25-1 to TRBJ2-3, with D hard to call. Germline V gene sequence: CDR1 MGHDK, CDR2 SYGVNS. Trimming left V 3 bases short and J 0 bases short, with 16 bases between. CDR3 size: 17 residues. CDR3 nucleotide sequence: TGTGCCAGCAGTGACCAACAAATTCTGGTTAGCACAGATACGCAGTATTTT. Its translation: CASSDQQILVSTDTQYF.

The genes are TRBV3-1 (or the pseudogene TRBV3-2) and TRBJ2-7; 11 nucleotides align to TRBD2. The DNA end is more similar to TRBJ2-5, so the J call may be wrong. Germline V lookup: CDR1 LGHDT, CDR2 YNNKEL (reference sequence). The CDR3 contains 16 residues. CDR3 amino acids: CASSQGLAGGQETQYF. As DNA, the CDR3 is TGTGCCAGCAGCCAAGGGCTAGCGGGGGGCCAAGAGACCCAGTACTTC.

The V call is TRBV5-1, the J call TRBJ2-4, with 7 bases lining up with TRBD1. The CDR3 covers 14 residues. Germline assignment: CDR1 SGHRS and CDR2 YFSETQ. Trimming at V came to 3 bases and at J to 8 bases, leaving 8 bases not matched to a gene. CDR3 amino acids: CASSSGLGQDIQYF. CDR3 DNA sequence: TGCGCCAGCAGCTCCGGACTTGGACAGGACATTCAGTACTTC.